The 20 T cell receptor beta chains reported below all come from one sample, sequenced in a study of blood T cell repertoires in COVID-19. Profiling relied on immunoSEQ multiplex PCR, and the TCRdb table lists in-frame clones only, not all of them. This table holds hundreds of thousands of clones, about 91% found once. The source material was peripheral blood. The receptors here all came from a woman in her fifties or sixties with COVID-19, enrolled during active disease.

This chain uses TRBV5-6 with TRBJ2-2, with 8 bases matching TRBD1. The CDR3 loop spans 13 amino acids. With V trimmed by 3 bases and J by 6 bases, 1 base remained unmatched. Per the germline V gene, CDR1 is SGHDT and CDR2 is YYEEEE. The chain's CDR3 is CASSWTGSGELFF. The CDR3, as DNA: TGTGCCAGCAGCTGGACAGGGTCCGGGGAGCTGTTTTTT.

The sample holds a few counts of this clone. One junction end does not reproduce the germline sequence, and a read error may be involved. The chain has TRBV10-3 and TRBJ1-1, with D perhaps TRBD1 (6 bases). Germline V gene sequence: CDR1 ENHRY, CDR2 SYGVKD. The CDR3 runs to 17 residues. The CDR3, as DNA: TGTGCCATCAGTGAGAATCTGGGGCAGGGGATGAAAACTGAAGCTTTCTTT. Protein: CAISENLGQGMKTEAFF.

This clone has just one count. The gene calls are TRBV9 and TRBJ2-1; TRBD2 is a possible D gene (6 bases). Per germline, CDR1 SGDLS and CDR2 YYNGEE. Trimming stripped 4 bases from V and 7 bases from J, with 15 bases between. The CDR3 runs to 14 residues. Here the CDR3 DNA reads TGTGCCAGCAGCCCACCGGGCGGGACTAATGAGCAGTTCTTC. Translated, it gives CASSPPGGTNEQFF.

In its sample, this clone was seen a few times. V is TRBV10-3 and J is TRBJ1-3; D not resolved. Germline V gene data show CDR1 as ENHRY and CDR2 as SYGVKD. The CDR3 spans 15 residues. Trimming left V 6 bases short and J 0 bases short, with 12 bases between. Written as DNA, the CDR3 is TGTGCCATCAGCAGTTCAGGAAGCTCTGGAAACACCATATATTTT. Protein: CAISSSGSSGNTIYF.

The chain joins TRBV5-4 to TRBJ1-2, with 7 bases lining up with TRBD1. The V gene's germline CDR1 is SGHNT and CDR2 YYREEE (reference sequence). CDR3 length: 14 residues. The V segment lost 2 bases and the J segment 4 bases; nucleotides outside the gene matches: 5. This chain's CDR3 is CASSLEQGSYGYTF. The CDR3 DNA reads TGTGCCAGCAGCTTAGAACAGGGGTCCTATGGCTACACCTTC.

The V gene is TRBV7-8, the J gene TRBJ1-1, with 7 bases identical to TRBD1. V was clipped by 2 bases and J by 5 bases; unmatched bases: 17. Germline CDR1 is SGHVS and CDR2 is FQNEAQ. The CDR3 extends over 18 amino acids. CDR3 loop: CASSLHYGDSLARTEAFF. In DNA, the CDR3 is TGTGCCAGCAGCTTACATTACGGGGACAGCCTCGCGAGGACTGAAGCTTTCTTT.

CDR3 sequence (DNA): TGTGCCAGCTCACCATGGATCCGCGGGGAGACCCAGTACTTC. Translated: CASSPWIRGETQYF. The gene calls are TRBV18 and TRBJ2-5, with D possibly TRBD2 on 5 matching bases. The CDR3 consists of 14 residues. V shed 2 bases and J shed 5 bases, with 12 bases lying between them. The germline gives CDR1 KGHSH, CDR2 LQKENI.

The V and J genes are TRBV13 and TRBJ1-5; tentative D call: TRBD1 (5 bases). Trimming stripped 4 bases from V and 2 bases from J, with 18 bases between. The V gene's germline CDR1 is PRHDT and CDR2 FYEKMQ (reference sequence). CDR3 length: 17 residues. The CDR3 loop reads CASSSGTHPGGNQPQHF. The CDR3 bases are TGTGCCAGCAGCTCGGGTACACACCCGGGGGGCAATCAGCCCCAGCATTTT.

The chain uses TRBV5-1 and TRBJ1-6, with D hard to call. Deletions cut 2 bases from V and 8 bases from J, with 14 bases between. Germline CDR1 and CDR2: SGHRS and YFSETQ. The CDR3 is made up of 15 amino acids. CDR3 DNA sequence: TGCGCCAGCAGCTTATATCCGGGTGAGGATTCACCCCTCCACTTT. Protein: CASSLYPGEDSPLHF.

CDR3 residues: CASSYGTRGEKLFF. The CDR3 DNA reads TGTGCCAGCAGTTACGGGACTAGGGGCGAAAAACTGTTTTTT. The chain has TRBV6-2 or TRBV6-3 and TRBJ1-4, with D maybe TRBD1 (5 bases). The CDR3 consists of 14 residues. CDR1 MNHEY and CDR2 SVGEGT come from the germline V gene. V was clipped by 2 bases and J by 8 bases, with 12 bases between them.

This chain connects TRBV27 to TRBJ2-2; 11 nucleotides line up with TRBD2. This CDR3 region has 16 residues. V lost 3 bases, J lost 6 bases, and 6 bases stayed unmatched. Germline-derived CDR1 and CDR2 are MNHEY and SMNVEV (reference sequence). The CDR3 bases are TGTGCCAGCAGTTTGTTAGCGGGGGGGCCCGCCGGGGAGCTGTTTTTT. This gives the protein CASSLLAGGPAGELFF.

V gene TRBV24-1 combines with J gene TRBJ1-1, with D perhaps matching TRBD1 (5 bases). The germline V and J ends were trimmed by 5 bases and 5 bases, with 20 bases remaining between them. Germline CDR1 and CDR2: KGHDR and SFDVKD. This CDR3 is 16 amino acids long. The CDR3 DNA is TGTGCCACCAGTGCGGGGGGAGATCCCTCGGGGACTGAAGCTTTCTTT. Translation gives CATSAGGDPSGTEAFF.

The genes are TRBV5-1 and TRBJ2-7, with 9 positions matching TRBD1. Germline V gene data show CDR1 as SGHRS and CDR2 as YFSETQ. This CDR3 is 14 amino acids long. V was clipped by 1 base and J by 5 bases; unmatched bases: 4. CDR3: CASSLRTGDDEQYF. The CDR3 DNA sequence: TGCGCCAGCAGCTTGAGGACAGGGGACGACGAGCAGTACTTC.

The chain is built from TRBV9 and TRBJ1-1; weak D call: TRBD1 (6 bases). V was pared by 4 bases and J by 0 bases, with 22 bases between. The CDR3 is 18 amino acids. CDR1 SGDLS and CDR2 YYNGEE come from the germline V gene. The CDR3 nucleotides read TGTGCCAGCAGCCCAAGTGCGGGGGGCAGTTCCATGAACACTGAAGCTTTCTTT. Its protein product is CASSPSAGGSSMNTEAFF.

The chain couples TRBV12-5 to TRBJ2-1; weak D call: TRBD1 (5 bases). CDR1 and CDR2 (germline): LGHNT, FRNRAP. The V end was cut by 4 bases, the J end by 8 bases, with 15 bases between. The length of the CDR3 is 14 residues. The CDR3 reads CASGSLAGFDEQFF. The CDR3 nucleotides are TGTGCTAGTGGTTCGCTCGCAGGGTTCGATGAGCAGTTCTTC.

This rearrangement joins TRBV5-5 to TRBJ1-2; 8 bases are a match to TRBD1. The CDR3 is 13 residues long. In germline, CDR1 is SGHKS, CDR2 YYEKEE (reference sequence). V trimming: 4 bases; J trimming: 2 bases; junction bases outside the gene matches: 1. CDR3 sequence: CASSRDRNYGYTF. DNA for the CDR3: TGTGCCAGCAGCCGGGACAGGAACTATGGCTACACCTTC.

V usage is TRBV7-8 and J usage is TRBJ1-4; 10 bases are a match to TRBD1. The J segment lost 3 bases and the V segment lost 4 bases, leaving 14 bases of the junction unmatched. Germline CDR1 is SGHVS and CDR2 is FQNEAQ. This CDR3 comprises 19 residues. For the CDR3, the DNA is TGTGCCAGCAGCTCCCTGCGGGACAGGGGAGCATACTCTAATGAAAAACTGTTTTTT. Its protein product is CASSSLRDRGAYSNEKLFF.

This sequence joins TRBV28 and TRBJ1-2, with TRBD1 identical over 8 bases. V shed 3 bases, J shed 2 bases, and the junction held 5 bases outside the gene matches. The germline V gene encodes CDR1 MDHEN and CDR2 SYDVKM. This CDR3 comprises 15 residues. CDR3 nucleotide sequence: TGTGCCAGCAGTTTCCCAGGGGGCACGAACTATGGCTACACCTTC. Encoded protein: CASSFPGGTNYGYTF.

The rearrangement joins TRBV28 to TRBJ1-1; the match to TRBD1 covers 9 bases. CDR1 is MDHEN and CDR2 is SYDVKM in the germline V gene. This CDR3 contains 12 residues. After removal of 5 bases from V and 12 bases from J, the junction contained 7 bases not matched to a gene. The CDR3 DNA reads TGTGCCAGCAGTCTCCAGACAGGGGGACCTTTCTTT. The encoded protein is CASSLQTGGPFF.

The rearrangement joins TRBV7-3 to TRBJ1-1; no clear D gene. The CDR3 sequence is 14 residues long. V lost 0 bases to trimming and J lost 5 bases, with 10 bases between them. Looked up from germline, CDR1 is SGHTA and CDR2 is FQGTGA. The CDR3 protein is CASSLTAGMTEAFF. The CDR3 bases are TGTGCCAGCAGCTTAACGGCGGGTATGACTGAAGCTTTCTTT. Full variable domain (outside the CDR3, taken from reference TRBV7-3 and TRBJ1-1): GAGVSQTPSNKVTEKGKYVELRCDPISGHTALYWYRQSLGQGPEFLIYFQGTGAADDSGLPNDRFFAVRPEGSVSTLKIQRTERGDSAVYLCASSLTAGMTEAFFGQGTRLTVV.